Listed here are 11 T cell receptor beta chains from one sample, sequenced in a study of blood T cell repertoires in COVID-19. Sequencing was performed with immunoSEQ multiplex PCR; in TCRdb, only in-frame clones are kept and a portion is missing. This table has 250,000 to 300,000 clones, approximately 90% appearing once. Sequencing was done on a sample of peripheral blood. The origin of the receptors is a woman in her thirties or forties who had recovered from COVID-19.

The CDR3 DNA sequence: TGTGCCAGCAGCAAGACGACTGGCACAGATACGCAGTATTTT. Translation gives CASSKTTGTDTQYF. The V call is TRBV9, the J call TRBJ2-3; D ambiguous. The CDR3 spans 14 residues. The V gene lost 4 bases and the J gene lost 1 base, with 10 bases spanning the gap. Germline V lookup: CDR1 SGDLS, CDR2 YYNGEE.

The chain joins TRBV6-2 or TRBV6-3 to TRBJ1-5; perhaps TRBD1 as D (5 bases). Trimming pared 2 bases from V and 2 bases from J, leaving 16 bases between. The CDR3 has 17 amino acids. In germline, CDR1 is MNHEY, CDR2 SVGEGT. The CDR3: CASSYGADPWGNQPQHF. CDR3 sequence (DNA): TGTGCCAGCAGTTACGGGGCAGACCCCTGGGGCAATCAGCCCCAGCATTTT.

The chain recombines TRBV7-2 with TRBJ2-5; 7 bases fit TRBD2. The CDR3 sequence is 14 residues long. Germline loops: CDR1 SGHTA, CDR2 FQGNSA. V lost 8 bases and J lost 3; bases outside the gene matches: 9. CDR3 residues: CASEPPSGEETQYF. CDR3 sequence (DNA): TGTGCCAGCGAGCCCCCTAGCGGCGAAGAGACCCAGTACTTC.

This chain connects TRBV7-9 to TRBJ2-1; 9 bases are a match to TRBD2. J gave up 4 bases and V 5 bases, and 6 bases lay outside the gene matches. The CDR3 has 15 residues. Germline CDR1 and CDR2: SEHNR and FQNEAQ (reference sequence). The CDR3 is CASSQTSGRYNEQFF. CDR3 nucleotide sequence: TGTGCCAGCAGCCAAACTAGCGGGCGATACAATGAGCAGTTCTTC.

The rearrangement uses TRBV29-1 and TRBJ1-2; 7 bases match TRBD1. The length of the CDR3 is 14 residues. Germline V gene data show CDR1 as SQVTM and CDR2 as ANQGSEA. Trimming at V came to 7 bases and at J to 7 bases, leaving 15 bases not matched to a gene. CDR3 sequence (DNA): TGCAGCGCCGGTCCGGGGACAGCCACCGTTGGCTACACCTTC. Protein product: CSAGPGTATVGYTF.

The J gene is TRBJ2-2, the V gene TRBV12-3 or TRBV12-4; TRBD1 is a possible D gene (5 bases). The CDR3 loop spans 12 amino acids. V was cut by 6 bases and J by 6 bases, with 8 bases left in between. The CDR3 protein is CASSVGAGELFF. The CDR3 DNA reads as TGTGCCAGCAGCGTAGGGGCCGGGGAGCTGTTTTTT.

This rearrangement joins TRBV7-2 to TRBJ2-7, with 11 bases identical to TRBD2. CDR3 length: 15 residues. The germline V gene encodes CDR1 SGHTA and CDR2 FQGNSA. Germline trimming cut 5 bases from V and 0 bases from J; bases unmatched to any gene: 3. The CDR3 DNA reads TGTGCCAGCAGCCAAACTAGCGGGAGCTCCTACGAGCAGTACTTC. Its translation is CASSQTSGSSYEQYF. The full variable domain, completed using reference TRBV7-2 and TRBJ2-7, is GAGVSQSPSNKVTEKGKDVELRCDPISGHTALYWYRQSLGQGLEFLIYFQGNSAPDKSGLPSDRFSAERTGGSVSTLTIQRTQQEDSAVYLCASSQTSGSSYEQYFGPGTRLTVT.

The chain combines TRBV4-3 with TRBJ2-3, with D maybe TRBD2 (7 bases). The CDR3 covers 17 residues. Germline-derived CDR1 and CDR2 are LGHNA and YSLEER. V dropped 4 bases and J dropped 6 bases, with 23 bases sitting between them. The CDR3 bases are TGCGCCAGCAGCCCCAAGGGGGGAGGGGGAATTGGGGATACGCAGTATTTT. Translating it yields CASSPKGGGGIGDTQYF.

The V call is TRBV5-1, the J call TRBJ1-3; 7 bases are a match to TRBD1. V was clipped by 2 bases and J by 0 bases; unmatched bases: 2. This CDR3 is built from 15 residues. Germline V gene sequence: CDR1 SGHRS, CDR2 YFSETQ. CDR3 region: CASSFGDSSGNTIYF. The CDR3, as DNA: TGCGCCAGCAGCTTCGGGGACAGCTCTGGAAACACCATATATTTT.

CDR3 protein: CSVEDPRQGNGYTF. CDR3 bases: TGCAGCGTTGAAGATCCCCGACAGGGTAATGGCTACACCTTC. The V gene is TRBV29-1, the J gene TRBJ1-2; 7 nucleotides align to TRBD1. After removal of 0 bases from V and 6 bases from J, the junction contained 7 bases not matched to a gene. The CDR3 runs 14 residues. The germline CDR1 and CDR2 sequences are SQVTM and ANQGSEA.

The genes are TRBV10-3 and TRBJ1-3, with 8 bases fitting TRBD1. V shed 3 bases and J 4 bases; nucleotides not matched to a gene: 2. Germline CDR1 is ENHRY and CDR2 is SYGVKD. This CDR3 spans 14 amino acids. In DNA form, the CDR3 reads TGTGCCATCAGTGACCCAGGGGGCGGAAACACCATATATTTT. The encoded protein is CAISDPGGGNTIYF.